This T cell receptor (beta chain) came from a study of T cell responses to AZD1222 COVID-19 vaccine. The repertoire was sequenced with immunoSEQ multiplex PCR; TCRdb's copy has only in-frame clones and lacks some. The table includes about 150,000 clones, roughly 86% detected once. The trim removed 7 bases at V and 4 bases at J, leaving 2 bases unmatched. The length of the CDR3 is 13 residues. Germline values: CDR1 SNHLY, CDR2 FYNNEI. Sample: peripheral blood, taken 28 days after the second dose of the MenACWY control vaccine. This receptor was taken from an adult who received the MenACWY meningococcal vaccine as a control. The gene calls are TRBV2 and TRBJ2-7, with TRBD2 matching 12 bases. CDR3 DNA: TGTGCCAGCAAAACTAGCGGGAGGTACGAGCAGTACTTC. This encodes CASKTSGRYEQYF.